The 11 T cell receptor beta chains below were found in one sample sequenced in a study of cytomegalovirus exposure and HLA in healthy donors. Use of 60 Vbeta and 13 Jbeta primers characterized the PCR. Profiled with immunoSEQ multiplex PCR; TCRdb holds only in-frame clones, not every one. The record lists some 120,000 clones, of which the ten most abundant hold about 4%. Sequenced material: PBMCs. The receptors come from a man aged 25 to 45 in good health and CMV-seronegative.

The genes are TRBV6-5 and TRBJ1-6; 7 bases agree with TRBD1. J lost 9 bases, V lost 5 bases, and 10 bases had no gene match. In germline, CDR1 is MNHEY, CDR2 SVGAGI. The CDR3 loop spans 15 amino acids. The CDR3 is CASSPLTGTVSPLHF. In DNA form, the CDR3 reads TGTGCCAGCAGTCCCCTGACAGGGACGGTTTCACCCCTCCACTTT.

V usage is TRBV10-3 and J usage is TRBJ2-3; 11 bases match TRBD1. This CDR3 is built from 17 residues. Per the germline V gene, CDR1 is ENHRY and CDR2 is SYGVKD. Trimming cost V 6 bases and J 0 bases; bases outside gene matches: 8. CDR3 sequence: CAISGQGAGLSTDTQYF. In nucleotides, the CDR3 is TGTGCCATCAGCGGACAGGGGGCCGGTCTTAGCACAGATACGCAGTATTTT.

V usage is TRBV27 and J usage is TRBJ1-1; D not certain. The ends were cut back, 5 bases at V and 0 bases at J, with 10 bases in the middle. Per germline, CDR1 MNHEY and CDR2 SMNVEV (reference sequence). This CDR3 region has 14 residues. CDR3 DNA sequence: TGTGCCAGCAGTATCACTCATTTGAACACTGAAGCTTTCTTT. This translates into CASSITHLNTEAFF.

The V call is TRBV9, the J call TRBJ1-1, with D unclear. Per germline, CDR1 SGDLS and CDR2 YYNGEE. The CDR3 runs 14 residues. V gave up 1 base and J gave up 0 bases, with 7 bases separating them. The CDR3 reads CASSVQSMNTEAFF. CDR3 nucleotide sequence: TGTGCCAGCAGCGTACAGTCCATGAACACTGAAGCTTTCTTT.

The J gene is TRBJ1-2, the V gene TRBV27; D gene unclear. Trimming took off 5 bases at V and 0 bases at J, with 10 bases between the two ends. This CDR3 region has 14 residues. Germline V lookup: CDR1 MNHEY, CDR2 SMNVEV (reference sequence). CDR3 bases: TGTGCCAGCAGTATCCTCGGGTCTAACTATGGCTACACCTTC. Protein sequence: CASSILGSNYGYTF.

V and J are TRBV4-2 and TRBJ1-4; TRBD1 matches at 8 bases. Germline V CDR1 and CDR2: LGHNA, YNFKEQ. V gave up 0 bases and J gave up 0 bases; unmatched junction bases: 9. CDR3 length: 19 residues. The CDR3 coding sequence is TGTGCCAGCAGCCAAGATCTCACAGGGGGACTTGCAACTAATGAAAAACTGTTTTTT. Its protein product is CASSQDLTGGLATNEKLFF.

The J gene is TRBJ1-6, the V gene TRBV18, with D perhaps matching TRBD1 (5 bases). The germline V gene encodes CDR1 KGHSH and CDR2 LQKENI. V lost 4 bases and J 2 bases, leaving 15 bases between the germline ends. The CDR3 has 17 amino acids. The CDR3 DNA reads as TGTGCCAGCTCACTCCTCGGGGGAGAGGCCTATAATTCACCCCTCCACTTT. Amino acids: CASSLLGGEAYNSPLHF.

The J gene is TRBJ1-4, the V gene TRBV19; 9 bases match TRBD1. CDR1 and CDR2 (germline): LNHDA, SQIVND (reference sequence). V lost 5 bases to trimming and J lost 7 bases; unmatched junction nucleotides: 5. The CDR3 runs 14 residues. CDR3 residues: CASSAGTGPEKLFF. The CDR3 DNA follows: TGTGCCAGTAGTGCCGGGACAGGGCCTGAAAAACTGTTTTTT.

The chain combines TRBV19 with TRBJ1-1; D is perhaps TRBD1 (6 bases). The CDR3 sequence is 15 residues long. CDR1 is LNHDA and CDR2 is SQIVND in the germline V gene (reference sequence). The ends were cut back, 7 bases at V and 4 bases at J, with 19 bases in the middle. CDR3 DNA sequence: TGTGCCAGTACAATGTCAGGACAGCTACTCACTGAAGCTTTCTTT. It yields the protein CASTMSGQLLTEAFF.

The chain links TRBV9 to TRBJ1-1, with 8 bases matching TRBD1. Germline lookup yields CDR1 SGDLS and CDR2 YYNGEE. This CDR3 has 16 residues. V lost 3 bases, J lost 4 bases, and 11 bases stayed unmatched. The CDR3 DNA follows: TGTGCCAGCAGCGACGGACAGGGCCCATTAAGCACTGAAGCTTTCTTT. Protein product: CASSDGQGPLSTEAFF. Filled out from reference TRBV9 and TRBJ1-1, the complete variable domain reads DSGVTQTPKHLITATGQRVTLRCSPRSGDLSVYWYQQSLDQGLQFLIQYYNGEERAKGNILERFSAQQFPDLHSELNLSSLELGDSALYFCASSDGQGPLSTEAFFGQGTRLTVV.

In the case of this clone: This same CDR3 is encoded by further DNA sequences in the sample. The CDR3 DNA reads TGTGCCAGCAGCCCCCGGGGGGGGCGCAATCAGCCCCAGCATTTT. It codes for CASSPRGGRNQPQHF. The chain joins TRBV7-2 to TRBJ1-5; a possible D gene is TRBD1 (6 bases). V was shortened by 5 bases and J by 2 bases, with 13 bases between the two germline ends. The CDR3 spans 15 residues. Germline assignment: CDR1 SGHTA and CDR2 FQGNSA.